The rows below give T cell receptor beta chains drawn from one sample of a study of blood T cell repertoires in COVID-19. TCRdb's table, derived via immunoSEQ multiplex PCR, lists solely in-frame clones and lacks some. The table shows around 150,000 clones, with roughly 90% occurring only once. Input material: PBMCs or T cells enriched from blood (not recorded which). The source of these receptors is a woman aged 45-65 years who had recovered from COVID-19. The CDR3 runs from the conserved cysteine through the conserved F or W. Each record gives: CDR3 protein, CDR3 DNA, V gene, D gene, J gene, clone size. A D gene is named only where the DNA matches it firmly. Size is stated for part of the rows, as once, few or many counts, or as a class when the clone is expanded.

CDR3: CASSVGPLSARADTQYF; DNA: TGTGCCAGCAGTGTAGGGCCTCTTAGCGCAAGGGCAGATACGCAGTATTTT; V: TRBV2; D: .; J: TRBJ2-3; size: .
CDR3: CASNIGQGSQFF; DNA: TGTGCCAGTAATATTGGACAGGGGTCGCAGTTCTTC; V: TRBV19; D: TRBD1; J: TRBJ2-1; size: .
CDR3: CAWRSAKGGVSGNTIYF; DNA: TGTGCCTGGAGAAGTGCTAAGGGAGGAGTCTCTGGAAACACCATATATTTT; V: TRBV30; D: .; J: TRBJ1-3; size: few
CDR3: CASSPQGGGVRNEQFF; DNA: TGTGCCAGCTCACCTCAGGGAGGGGGGGTTCGTAATGAGCAGTTCTTC; V: TRBV18; D: .; J: TRBJ2-1; size: .
CDR3: CAWSSQGLSNYGYTF; DNA: TGTGCCTGGTCGTCTCAGGGCCTCTCTAACTATGGCTACACCTTC; V: TRBV30; D: .; J: TRBJ1-2; size: .
CDR3: CASQWSGGNEQFF; DNA: TGTGCCAGCCAGTGGTCGGGGGGGAATGAGCAGTTCTTC; V: TRBV7-9; D: TRBD2; J: TRBJ2-1; size: .
CDR3: CASSPYQPQHF; DNA: TGTGCCAGCAGCCCCTATCAGCCCCAGCATTTT; V: TRBV7-3; D: .; J: TRBJ1-5; size: .
CDR3: CASSSGGGRIYGYTF; DNA: TGTGCCAGCAGCTCCGGCGGGGGGCGCATCTATGGCTACACCTTC; V: TRBV7-3; D: .; J: TRBJ1-2; size: .
CDR3: CATSRGASEQFF; DNA: TGTGCCACCAGCAGAGGGGCCTCTGAGCAGTTCTTC; V: TRBV15; D: .; J: TRBJ2-1; size: .
CDR3: CASSLVGTYYEQYF; DNA: TGTGCCAGCAGCCTGGTCGGGACATACTACGAGCAGTACTTC; V: TRBV5-4; D: .; J: TRBJ2-7; size: .
CDR3: CASTPGGETQYF; DNA: TGCGCCAGTACCCCGGGGGGGGAGACCCAGTACTTC; V: TRBV5-1; D: TRBD2; J: TRBJ2-5; size: .
CDR3: CASRNLQGPGELFF; DNA: TGTGCCAGCAGAAACCTGCAGGGGCCCGGGGAGCTGTTTTTT; V: TRBV27; D: .; J: TRBJ2-2; size: .
CDR3: CASSPRTGAYGYTF; DNA: TGTGCCAGCAGCCCAAGGACAGGAGCCTATGGCTACACCTTC; V: TRBV11-1; D: TRBD1; J: TRBJ1-2; size: .
CDR3: CASRAPGGRGDEKLFF; DNA: TGTGCCAGTAGAGCTCCCGGGGGAAGGGGAGATGAAAAACTGTTTTTT; V: TRBV19; D: .; J: TRBJ1-4; size: .
CDR3: CASSRTTGTGRKQPQHF; DNA: TGTGCCAGCAGCCGGACGACCGGGACAGGGCGTAAACAGCCCCAGCATTTT; V: TRBV7-2; D: TRBD1; J: TRBJ1-5; size: .
CDR3: CASSFPGNNEQFF; DNA: TGTGCCAGCAGCTTCCCAGGGAACAATGAGCAGTTCTTC; V: TRBV11-3; D: .; J: TRBJ2-1; size: once
CDR3: CASSIPRMNTEAFF; DNA: TGTGCCAGTAGTATTCCTCGTATGAACACTGAAGCTTTCTTT; V: TRBV19; D: .; J: TRBJ1-1; size: .
CDR3: CASSTGRSQETQYF; DNA: TGTGCCAGCTCCACCGGTCGGTCTCAAGAGACCCAGTACTTC; V: TRBV18; D: .; J: TRBJ2-5; size: .
CDR3: CASSLPSGGAADTQYF; DNA: TGTGCCAGCAGCTTACCTAGCGGGGGGGCGGCAGATACGCAGTATTTT; V: TRBV7-2; D: TRBD2; J: TRBJ2-3; size: .
CDR3: CASSVGGGESSEQYF; DNA: TGTGCCAGCAGCGTAGGTGGAGGGGAAAGCTCCGAGCAGTACTTC; V: TRBV9; D: .; J: TRBJ2-7; size: .
CDR3: CAWRTGEHSPLHF; DNA: TGTGCGTGGAGAACGGGGGAGCATTCACCCCTCCACTTT; V: TRBV7-9; D: .; J: TRBJ1-6; size: .
CDR3: CSASPGTGVEQYF; DNA: TGCAGTGCTAGTCCCGGGACAGGGGTCGAGCAGTACTTC; V: TRBV20-1; D: TRBD1; J: TRBJ2-7; size: .
CDR3: CASSLAAPETQYF; DNA: TGTGCCAGCAGCTTAGCGGCCCCAGAGACCCAGTACTTC; V: TRBV7-9; D: .; J: TRBJ2-5; size: once
CDR3: CASSQDRGRIFTEAFF; DNA: TGTGCCAGCAGCCAAGACAGGGGGAGAATATTCACTGAAGCTTTCTTT; V: TRBV3-1/TRBV3-2; D: TRBD1; J: TRBJ1-1; size: .
CDR3: CASIPREALREQYF; DNA: TGTGCCAGCATCCCTCGTGAGGCCTTGCGGGAGCAGTACTTC; V: TRBV6-5; D: .; J: TRBJ2-7; size: .
CDR3: CASSLTGGTRAFF; DNA: TGTGCCAGCAGTCTAACCGGGGGGACGAGAGCTTTCTTT; V: TRBV6-5; D: .; J: TRBJ1-1; size: .
CDR3: CASSWRIGEAFF; DNA: TGTGCCAGCAGCTGGCGGATTGGGGAAGCTTTCTTT; V: TRBV7-8; D: .; J: TRBJ1-1; size: .
CDR3: CASSDFPIVGYGYTF; DNA: TGTGCCAGCAGTGACTTTCCAATCGTCGGCTATGGCTACACCTTC; V: TRBV6-4; D: .; J: TRBJ1-2; size: .
CDR3: CASSLEVGSGAGNEQFF; DNA: TGTGCCAGCAGCTTAGAGGTCGGGAGTGGGGCCGGGAATGAGCAGTTCTTC; V: TRBV7-9; D: .; J: TRBJ2-1; size: .
CDR3: CATSDFQGRYTGELFF; DNA: TGTGCCACCAGTGATTTCCAGGGGCGGTACACCGGGGAGCTGTTTTTT; V: TRBV24-1; D: .; J: TRBJ2-2; size: .
CDR3: CARSLDSSNQPQHF; DNA: TGTGCCAGAAGCCTGGACAGTAGCAATCAGCCCCAGCATTTT; V: TRBV5-3; D: .; J: TRBJ1-5; size: .
CDR3: CASSQDLQGRPYNEQFF; DNA: TGCGCCAGCAGCCAAGATCTGCAGGGTAGGCCCTACAATGAGCAGTTCTTC; V: TRBV4-1; D: .; J: TRBJ2-1; size: .
CDR3: CASSVNQGLGGYTF; DNA: TGTGCCAGCAGCGTTAACCAGGGTCTGGGTGGCTACACCTTC; V: TRBV9; D: .; J: TRBJ1-2; size: .
CDR3: CASSQDTSVFSYNEQFF; DNA: TGCGCCAGCAGCCAAGATACTAGCGTATTCTCCTACAATGAGCAGTTCTTC; V: TRBV4-3; D: TRBD2; J: TRBJ2-1; size: .
CDR3: CASSERTYFYGYTF; DNA: TGTGCCAGCAGCGAGCGGACTTACTTCTATGGCTACACCTTC; V: TRBV7-9; D: .; J: TRBJ1-2; size: .
CDR3: CATSALGQTGYTF; DNA: TGTGCCACCAGTGCCCTGGGCCAGACTGGCTACACCTTC; V: TRBV24-1; D: .; J: TRBJ1-2; size: .
CDR3: CASHFMGGQGTDGYTF; DNA: TGTGCCAGCCACTTTATGGGGGGACAGGGAACGGATGGCTACACCTTC; V: TRBV5-6; D: TRBD1; J: TRBJ1-2; size: .
CDR3: CASSPTRTTYNEQFF; DNA: TGCGCCAGCAGCCCTACTAGGACCACCTACAATGAGCAGTTCTTC; V: TRBV4-1; D: .; J: TRBJ2-1; size: .
CDR3: CASSIVSPSGGYTF; DNA: TGTGCCAGTAGTATTGTCTCCCCGTCGGGTGGCTACACCTTC; V: TRBV19; D: .; J: TRBJ1-2; size: .
CDR3: CASVMYQAGELFF; DNA: TGTGCCAGCGTAATGTATCAGGCCGGGGAGCTGTTTTTT; V: TRBV12-3/TRBV12-4; D: .; J: TRBJ2-2; size: .
CDR3: CASGAAGTRIEQFF; DNA: TGCGCCAGCGGGGCGGCAGGCACGCGCATTGAGCAGTTCTTC; V: TRBV5-1; D: .; J: TRBJ2-1; size: .
CDR3: CASSYFIGGVRNEQFF; DNA: TGTGCCAGCAGTTACTTTATAGGGGGGGTGCGGAATGAGCAGTTCTTC; V: TRBV6-5; D: .; J: TRBJ2-1; size: once
CDR3: CASSLGTSGADTQYF; DNA: TGCGCCAGCAGCTTGGGGACTAGCGGCGCAGATACGCAGTATTTT; V: TRBV5-1; D: TRBD2; J: TRBJ2-3; size: .
CDR3: CASSVGGSTEAFF; DNA: TGTGCCAGCAGCGTAGGAGGGAGCACTGAAGCTTTCTTT; V: TRBV9; D: .; J: TRBJ1-1; size: .
CDR3: CASSDRQGRSYNEQFF; DNA: TGTGCCAGCTCGGATAGACAGGGACGCAGCTACAATGAGCAGTTCTTC; V: TRBV18; D: TRBD1; J: TRBJ2-1; size: .
CDR3: CASSPTGQVANYGYTF; DNA: TGTGCCAGCTCACCTACGGGACAGGTTGCTAACTATGGCTACACCTTC; V: TRBV18; D: TRBD1; J: TRBJ1-2; size: .
CDR3: CASRQLTDEQYF; DNA: TGTGCCAGCAGACAACTGACAGACGAGCAGTACTTC; V: TRBV11-3; D: .; J: TRBJ2-7; size: .
CDR3: CASSPRAGHNQPQHF; DNA: TGCGCCAGCAGCCCTAGGGCAGGGCACAATCAGCCCCAGCATTTT; V: TRBV5-1; D: .; J: TRBJ1-5; size: few
CDR3: CASSLRRGAFF; DNA: TGTGCCAGCAGCTTACGGAGAGGAGCTTTCTTT; V: TRBV11-2; D: .; J: TRBJ1-1; size: .
CDR3: CASSPRGGSSYNEQFF; DNA: TGTGCCAGCAGCCCCCGGGGGGGGAGCTCCTACAATGAGCAGTTCTTC; V: TRBV9; D: TRBD2; J: TRBJ2-1; size: .
CDR3: CASSSPAGDEQYF; DNA: TGCGCCAGCAGCTCCCCGGCGGGGGACGAGCAGTACTTC; V: TRBV4-1; D: TRBD2; J: TRBJ2-7; size: once
CDR3: CASSQDFQGGYGYTF; DNA: TGTGCCAGCAGCCAAGATTTTCAGGGAGGGTATGGCTACACCTTC; V: TRBV3-1/TRBV3-2; D: .; J: TRBJ1-2; size: .
CDR3: CASSSDSFSGNTIYF; DNA: TGCGCCAGCAGCTCGGACAGTTTCTCTGGAAACACCATATATTTT; V: TRBV5-1; D: .; J: TRBJ1-3; size: .